Listed below are T cell receptor beta chains from one sample, sequenced in a study of cytomegalovirus exposure and HLA in healthy donors. Measured with immunoSEQ multiplex PCR; TCRdb has only the in-frame clones, and not every one. The sample has 170,000 or so clones, 80% seen once. The sequenced material came from PBMCs. Receptor source: a boy aged 5-17 years in good health and CMV-seronegative. The CDR3 runs from the conserved cysteine through the conserved F or W. A D gene is named only where the DNA matches it firmly. Some rows have no size entry. The others give once, few or many, or a class for an expanded clone.

CDR3nt: TGTGCCAGCAGCTACGAAGAGGGCGAGAACACTGAAGCTTTCTTT; CDR3aa: CASSYEEGENTEAFF; abundance: -; d_gene: -; j_gene: TRBJ1-1; v_gene: TRBV5-8
CDR3nt: TGTGCCATCAGGGCCGGGAGCCTGGGCACTGAAGCTTTCTTT; CDR3aa: CAIRAGSLGTEAFF; abundance: once; d_gene: -; j_gene: TRBJ1-1; v_gene: TRBV10-3
CDR3nt: TGTGCCAGCAGGGCCGGGACAGGGGGACTTAGCAATCAGCCCCAGCATTTT; CDR3aa: CASRAGTGGLSNQPQHF; abundance: -; d_gene: TRBD1; j_gene: TRBJ1-5; v_gene: TRBV2
CDR3nt: TGTGCCATCAGTGAGTCTCTGACAGGTCTGACTGAAGCTTTCTTT; CDR3aa: CAISESLTGLTEAFF; abundance: -; d_gene: -; j_gene: TRBJ1-1; v_gene: TRBV10-3
CDR3nt: TGTGCCAGCAGCGGGGGCTATTGGCTAAGCAATCAGCCCCAGCATTTT; CDR3aa: CASSGGYWLSNQPQHF; abundance: -; d_gene: -; j_gene: TRBJ1-5; v_gene: TRBV7-8
CDR3nt: TGTGCCAGCAGCTTAGGCAGGGGGGCAGAATTTGAAGCTTTCTTT; CDR3aa: CASSLGRGAEFEAFF; abundance: -; d_gene: TRBD1; j_gene: TRBJ1-1; v_gene: TRBV7-9
CDR3nt: TGCGCCAGCAGCCAAGATCTCGAGTTAGCCAAAAACATTCAGTACTTC; CDR3aa: CASSQDLELAKNIQYF; abundance: few; d_gene: -; j_gene: TRBJ2-4; v_gene: TRBV4-3
CDR3nt: TGTGCCAGCAGCTTGCGGACAGGGGGCAATGAGCAGTTCTTC; CDR3aa: CASSLRTGGNEQFF; abundance: once; d_gene: TRBD1; j_gene: TRBJ2-1; v_gene: TRBV7-2
CDR3nt: TGTGCCAGCAGCCAAGGACTAGCGGAGTACCAAGAGACCCAGTACTTC; CDR3aa: CASSQGLAEYQETQYF; abundance: -; d_gene: TRBD2; j_gene: TRBJ2-5; v_gene: TRBV4-2
CDR3nt: TGTGCCAGCAGCTTGGAGTGGGGGGTCCCCTGGACCTACGAGCAGTACTTC; CDR3aa: CASSLEWGVPWTYEQYF; abundance: -; d_gene: -; j_gene: TRBJ2-7; v_gene: TRBV5-5
CDR3nt: TGTGCCAGCAGTTACGGGCTAGCAGGCGAGCAGTACTTC; CDR3aa: CASSYGLAGEQYF; abundance: -; d_gene: -; j_gene: TRBJ2-7; v_gene: TRBV6-5
CDR3nt: TGTGCCAGCAGCAGAGGGGGGCAGGGGGCGTCCGGAAACACCATATATTTT; CDR3aa: CASSRGGQGASGNTIYF; abundance: -; d_gene: TRBD1; j_gene: TRBJ1-3; v_gene: TRBV5-6
CDR3nt: TGCAGCGTTAAGACGGACAGGACCTACGAGCAGTACTTC; CDR3aa: CSVKTDRTYEQYF; abundance: -; d_gene: TRBD1; j_gene: TRBJ2-7; v_gene: TRBV29-1
CDR3nt: TGTGCCAGCTCAGCCTTACTAGCGGGGGCCTACGAGCAGTACTTC; CDR3aa: CASSALLAGAYEQYF; abundance: -; d_gene: TRBD2; j_gene: TRBJ2-7; v_gene: TRBV18
CDR3nt: TGCGCCAGCAGCCAAGATACCCCTGGACTAGCGGGACCGAACACCGGGGAGCTGTTTTTT; CDR3aa: CASSQDTPGLAGPNTGELFF; abundance: few; d_gene: TRBD2; j_gene: TRBJ2-2; v_gene: TRBV4-3
CDR3nt: TGTTCCAGCAGCTTAGTACAATTAACAGAAGAGACCCAGTACTTC; CDR3aa: CSSSLVQLTEETQYF; abundance: -; d_gene: -; j_gene: TRBJ2-5; v_gene: TRBV7-9
CDR3nt: TGCAGCGTTGTGTCGGCGGGGGTCTATGGCTACACCTTC; CDR3aa: CSVVSAGVYGYTF; abundance: once; d_gene: -; j_gene: TRBJ1-2; v_gene: TRBV29-1
CDR3nt: TGTGCCAGCAGCGCGACACAGTTATACACTTCCTACGAGCAGTACTTC; CDR3aa: CASSATQLYTSYEQYF; abundance: -; d_gene: -; j_gene: TRBJ2-7; v_gene: TRBV11-3
CDR3nt: TGTGCCAGCAGCTTAGCTCCGACAGGTGCGGGCGCAGATACGCAGTATTTT; CDR3aa: CASSLAPTGAGADTQYF; abundance: -; d_gene: -; j_gene: TRBJ2-3; v_gene: TRBV11-2
CDR3nt: TGTGCCAGCAGCGGGTACGGGACACCTGAAGCTTTCTTT; CDR3aa: CASSGYGTPEAFF; abundance: -; d_gene: -; j_gene: TRBJ1-1; v_gene: TRBV11-2
CDR3nt: TGTGCCAGCAGCGGGGGACAGTTCACAGATACGCAGTATTTT; CDR3aa: CASSGGQFTDTQYF; abundance: -; d_gene: TRBD1; j_gene: TRBJ2-3; v_gene: TRBV5-4
CDR3nt: TGTGCCAGCACCCTTGGACAGGGGGCGAGCACCGGGGAGCTGTTTTTT; CDR3aa: CASTLGQGASTGELFF; abundance: -; d_gene: TRBD1; j_gene: TRBJ2-2; v_gene: TRBV7-9